This is a list of T cell receptor beta chains from one sample in a study of PD-1 blockade in classical Hodgkin lymphoma. Generated by immunoSEQ multiplex PCR, the TCRdb table keeps only in-frame clones and is missing some. Of about 15,000 clones listed, 86% were seen once; the top ten hold 4.6%. This specimen consisted of peripheral blood mononuclear cells (PBMCs), obtained at baseline. The receptors were gathered from a human donor with classical Hodgkin lymphoma. CDR3s include the opening cysteine and the closing phenylalanine or tryptophan. Fields, in order: CDR3 DNA, CDR3 protein, J gene, clone size, V gene, D gene. D genes are given only for firm matches. Expanded clones are given a class, and other clones once, few, many or no size at all.

TGTGCCAGCAGTTTAAGTCGCGTAATAGGGGCAGGCTACACCTTC | CASSLSRVIGAGYTF | TRBJ1-2 | - | TRBV28 | -
TGTGCCAGCAGCCCCCTGGGGGCCGGCACAGATACGCAGTATTTT | CASSPLGAGTDTQYF | TRBJ2-3 | - | TRBV7-2 | -
TGTGCCAGCAAAGGGGAACGGTCTAATGAAAAACTGTTTTTT | CASKGERSNEKLFF | TRBJ1-4 | - | TRBV2 | -
TGTGCCAGCAGAGAAGGGGTGTCCTACGAGCAGTACTTC | CASREGVSYEQYF | TRBJ2-7 | once | TRBV6-1 | -
TGTGCCAGCAGGAAGGAAGCGAACACTGAAGCTTTCTTT | CASRKEANTEAFF | TRBJ1-1 | - | TRBV2 | -
TGTGCCAGCTCGCTGCAGGGGCCTAATGAAAAACTGTTTTTT | CASSLQGPNEKLFF | TRBJ1-4 | - | TRBV27 | -
TGTGCCAGCTCCCACAAACAAGAGACCCAGTACTTC | CASSHKQETQYF | TRBJ2-5 | - | TRBV18 | -
TGTGCCAGCTCATGGGACTTCGGATCCTACGAGCAGTGCTTC | CASSWDFGSYEQCF | TRBJ2-7 | - | TRBV18 | -
TGTGCCAGCGGGTTAGCGGGGAGCTCCTACAATGAGCAGTTCTTC | CASGLAGSSYNEQFF | TRBJ2-1 | - | TRBV28 | TRBD2
TGTGCCAGCACGAGCGCGGACGGGTACAATGAGCAGTTCTTC | CASTSADGYNEQFF | TRBJ2-1 | - | TRBV27 | -
TGTGCCAGCAGTTTATCGATACGGGGGGAGGGCCAAGTAGATACGCAGTATTTT | CASSLSIRGEGQVDTQYF | TRBJ2-3 | - | TRBV27 | TRBD2
TGTGCCAGCAGTTGGGGTAGGGACACTGAAGCTTTCTTT | CASSWGRDTEAFF | TRBJ1-1 | - | TRBV28 | -
TGCGCCAGCAGCCAAGAAGGGCCAGGGGGCGCTCCCTTAAATCAGCCCCAGCATTTT | CASSQEGPGGAPLNQPQHF | TRBJ1-5 | - | TRBV4-1 | TRBD1
TGTGCCAGCAGCTCGTACCGAGGACAGGGGGGATATACGCAGTATTTT | CASSSYRGQGGYTQYF | TRBJ2-3 | few | TRBV11-3 | TRBD1
TGCAGCGTTGAACGGTGGAGCACAGGCCGGTCGAACACTGAAGCTTTCTTT | CSVERWSTGRSNTEAFF | TRBJ1-1 | - | TRBV29-1 | -
TGTGCCACCAGCGAAGGGAACAGGGGGTACGAGCAGTACTTC | CATSEGNRGYEQYF | TRBJ2-7 | - | TRBV15 | TRBD1
TGCGCCAGCAGCCAAGGTCAGTCCTCTGGAAACACCATATATTTT | CASSQGQSSGNTIYF | TRBJ1-3 | - | TRBV4-3 | -
TGTGCCAGTAGTCCCTGGGACTCCCGTTGGACTGAAGCTTTCTTT | CASSPWDSRWTEAFF | TRBJ1-1 | few | TRBV19 | -
TGCGCCAGCAGCCAGGACGGACTTAATGAAAAACTGTTTTTT | CASSQDGLNEKLFF | TRBJ1-4 | - | TRBV4-3 | -
TGCAGTGCCACCAAGGACAGGTTTCAGTACTTC | CSATKDRFQYF | TRBJ2-4 | - | TRBV20-1 | TRBD1
TGTGCCAGTAGTGAAATCCCCTACTCCGACAGGGGGCGCATTCAGCCCCAGCATTTT | CASSEIPYSDRGRIQPQHF | TRBJ1-5 | - | TRBV19 | TRBD1
TGTGCCAGCAGTCCGGGGGATAATGAAAAACTGTTTTTT | CASSPGDNEKLFF | TRBJ1-4 | - | TRBV28 | -
TGTGCCAGCTCCCGAGGGACAGGGGGCACATACGAGCAGTACTTC | CASSRGTGGTYEQYF | TRBJ2-7 | once | TRBV18 | TRBD1
TGTGCCAGCAGCTTAGAGGGAGGAGAGACCCAGTACTTC | CASSLEGGETQYF | TRBJ2-5 | - | TRBV7-7 | -
TGTGCCAGTAGTATAAAGAGCGGGAGCAATGAGCAGTTCTTC | CASSIKSGSNEQFF | TRBJ2-1 | - | TRBV19 | TRBD2
TGTGCCAGCAGCTTAGCCGACCTAGCGGGGGGGTACAATGAGCAGTTCTTC | CASSLADLAGGYNEQFF | TRBJ2-1 | - | TRBV11-3 | TRBD2
TGTGCCATCAGTGAGTCGGGACAGGGGCCCACCGGGGAGCTGTTTTTT | CAISESGQGPTGELFF | TRBJ2-2 | - | TRBV10-3 | TRBD1
TGTGCCAGCAGCGCACGGGACAGGCTTTCGGGTGAAGCTTTCTTT | CASSARDRLSGEAFF | TRBJ1-1 | - | TRBV7-9 | TRBD1
TGCAGTGCCGTCCGGGACAGGGGTGACTATGGCTACACCTTC | CSAVRDRGDYGYTF | TRBJ1-2 | - | TRBV29-1 | TRBD1
TGTGCCAGCAGCCTGCATGGAAACACTGAAGCTTTCTTT | CASSLHGNTEAFF | TRBJ1-1 | - | TRBV7-3 | -
TGTGCCACCAGCAGGCAGGGCACAGATACGCAGTATTTT | CATSRQGTDTQYF | TRBJ2-3 | once | TRBV15 | -